This T cell receptor (beta chain) was profiled in a study of OX40 agonist ivuxolimab in advanced cancers. Background on the study: Ivuxolimab doses were 0.01, 0.1, 0.3, 1.5, 3 or 10 mg/kg every 2 weeks. Age averaged 60 years (range roughly 20 to 90), and roughly 80% were male.

The protocol was immunoSEQ multiplex PCR, while the TCRdb copy is restricted to in-frame clones and leaves out a portion. Of 35,000 to 45,000 clones listed, about 86% are singletons. Study-wide results and caveats: Clonal expansion in partial responders at 0.1-3.0 mg/kg ranked among the lowest. Average numbers of expanded clones were greater in CD8+ T cells than in CD4+.

Remarks on this clone: As yet, its antigen is unknown.

Between the trimmed V and J ends, which lost 2 bases and 10 bases, there was a span of 12 bases. This CDR3 is 13 amino acids long. Germline V CDR1 and CDR2: MNHEY, SVGAGI. This chain uses TRBV6-5 with TRBJ2-1, with D maybe TRBD1 (6 bases). The sample was CD4+ or CD8+ T cells sorted from blood, taken in a trial of the OX40 agonist ivuxolimab. The source of this sequence is an adult with an advanced solid tumor such as melanoma, head and neck, liver or kidney cancer. DNA for the CDR3: TGTGCCAGCAGTTACGGGGCCGACAGGGAGCAGTTCTTC. Translating it yields CASSYGADREQFF.